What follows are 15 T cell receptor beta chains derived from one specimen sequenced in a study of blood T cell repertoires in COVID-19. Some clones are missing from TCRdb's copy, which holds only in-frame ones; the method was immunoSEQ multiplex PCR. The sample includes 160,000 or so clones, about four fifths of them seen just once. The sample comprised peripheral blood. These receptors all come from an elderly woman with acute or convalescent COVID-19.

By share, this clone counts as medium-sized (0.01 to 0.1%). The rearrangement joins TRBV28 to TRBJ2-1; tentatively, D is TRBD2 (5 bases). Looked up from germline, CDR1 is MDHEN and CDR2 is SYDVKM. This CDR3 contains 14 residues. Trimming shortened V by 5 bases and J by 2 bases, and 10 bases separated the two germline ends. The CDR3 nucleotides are TGTGCCAGCAGTGTCTCCGGGACCTACAATGAGCAGTTCTTC. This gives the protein CASSVSGTYNEQFF.

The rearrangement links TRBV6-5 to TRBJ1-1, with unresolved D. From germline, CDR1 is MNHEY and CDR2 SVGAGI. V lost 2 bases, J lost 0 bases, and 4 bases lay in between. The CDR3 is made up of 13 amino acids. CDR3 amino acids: CASSYSVNTEAFF. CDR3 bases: TGTGCCAGCAGTTACAGCGTGAACACTGAAGCTTTCTTT.

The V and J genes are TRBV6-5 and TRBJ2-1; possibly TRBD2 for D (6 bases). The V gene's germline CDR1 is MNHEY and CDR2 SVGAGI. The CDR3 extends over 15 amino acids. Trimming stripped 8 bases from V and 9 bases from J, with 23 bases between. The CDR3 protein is CASGYRDSRRGEQFF. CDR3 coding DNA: TGTGCCAGCGGCTACCGGGACTCCCGGAGGGGTGAGCAGTTCTTC.

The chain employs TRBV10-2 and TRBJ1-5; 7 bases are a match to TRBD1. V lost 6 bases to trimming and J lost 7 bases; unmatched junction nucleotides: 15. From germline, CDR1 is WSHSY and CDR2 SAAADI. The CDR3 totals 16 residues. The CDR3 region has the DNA TGCGCCAGCAGGAAAGGAGAAGGGGGCGCTCGGCAGCCCCAGCATTTT. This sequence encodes CASRKGEGGARQPQHF.

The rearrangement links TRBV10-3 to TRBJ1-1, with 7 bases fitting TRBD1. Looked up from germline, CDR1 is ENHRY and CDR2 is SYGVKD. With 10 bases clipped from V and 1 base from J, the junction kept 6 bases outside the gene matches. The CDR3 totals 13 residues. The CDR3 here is CANQGQTNTEAFF. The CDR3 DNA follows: TGTGCCAACCAGGGACAGACGAACACTGAAGCTTTCTTT.

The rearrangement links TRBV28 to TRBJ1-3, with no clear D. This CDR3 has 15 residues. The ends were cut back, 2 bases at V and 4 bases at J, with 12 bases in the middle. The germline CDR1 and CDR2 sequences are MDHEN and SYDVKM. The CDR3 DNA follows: TGTGCCAGCAGTTTACCTATTCTAGGCGGAAACACCATATATTTT. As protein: CASSLPILGGNTIYF.

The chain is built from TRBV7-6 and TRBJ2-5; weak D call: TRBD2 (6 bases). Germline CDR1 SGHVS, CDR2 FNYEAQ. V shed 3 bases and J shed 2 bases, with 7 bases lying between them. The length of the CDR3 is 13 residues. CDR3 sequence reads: CASSLGLQETQYF. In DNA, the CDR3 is TGTGCCAGCAGCTTGGGACTTCAAGAGACCCAGTACTTC.

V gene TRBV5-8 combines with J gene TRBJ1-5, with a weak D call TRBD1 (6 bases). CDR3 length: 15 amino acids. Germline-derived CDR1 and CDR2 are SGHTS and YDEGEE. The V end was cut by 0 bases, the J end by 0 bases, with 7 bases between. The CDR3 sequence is CASSLGDISNQPQHF. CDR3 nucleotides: TGTGCCAGCAGCTTGGGGGACATTAGCAATCAGCCCCAGCATTTT.

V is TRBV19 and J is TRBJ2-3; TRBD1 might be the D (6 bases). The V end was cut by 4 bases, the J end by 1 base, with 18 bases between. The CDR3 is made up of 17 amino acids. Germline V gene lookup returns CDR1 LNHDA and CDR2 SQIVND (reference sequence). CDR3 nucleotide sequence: TGTGCCAGTAGTAGGGGATCTACAGGGTCGGGCACAGATACGCAGTATTTT. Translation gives CASSRGSTGSGTDTQYF.

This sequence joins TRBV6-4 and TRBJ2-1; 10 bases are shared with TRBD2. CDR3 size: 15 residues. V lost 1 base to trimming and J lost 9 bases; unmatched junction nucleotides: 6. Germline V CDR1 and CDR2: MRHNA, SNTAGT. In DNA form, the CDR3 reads TGTGCCAGCAGTGACTTCTTAGCGGGAGGAAGTGAGCAGTTCTTC. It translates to CASSDFLAGGSEQFF.

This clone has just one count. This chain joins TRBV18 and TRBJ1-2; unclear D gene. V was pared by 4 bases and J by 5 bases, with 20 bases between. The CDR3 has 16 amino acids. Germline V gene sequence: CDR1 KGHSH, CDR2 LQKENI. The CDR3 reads CASSLPLEGIGYGYTF. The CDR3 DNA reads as TGTGCCAGCTCACTGCCTTTAGAGGGAATTGGGTATGGCTACACCTTC.

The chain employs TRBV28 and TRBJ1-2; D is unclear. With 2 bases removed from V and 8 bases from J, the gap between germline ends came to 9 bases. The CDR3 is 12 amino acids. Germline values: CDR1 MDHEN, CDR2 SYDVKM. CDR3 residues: CASSLEGLGYTF. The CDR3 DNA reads TGTGCCAGCAGTTTAGAGGGTTTAGGCTACACCTTC.

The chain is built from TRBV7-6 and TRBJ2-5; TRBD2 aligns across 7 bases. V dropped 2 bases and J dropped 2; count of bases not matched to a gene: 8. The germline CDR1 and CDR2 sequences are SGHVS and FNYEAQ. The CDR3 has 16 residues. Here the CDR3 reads CASSLSTGGPQETQYF. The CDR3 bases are TGTGCCAGCAGCTTATCTACGGGAGGACCTCAAGAGACCCAGTACTTC.

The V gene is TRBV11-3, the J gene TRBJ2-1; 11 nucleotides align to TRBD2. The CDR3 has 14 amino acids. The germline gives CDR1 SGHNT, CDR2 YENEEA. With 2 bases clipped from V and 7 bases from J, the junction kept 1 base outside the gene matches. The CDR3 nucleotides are TGTGCCAGCAGCTTAACTAGCGGGAGTAATGAGCAGTTCTTC. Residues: CASSLTSGSNEQFF.

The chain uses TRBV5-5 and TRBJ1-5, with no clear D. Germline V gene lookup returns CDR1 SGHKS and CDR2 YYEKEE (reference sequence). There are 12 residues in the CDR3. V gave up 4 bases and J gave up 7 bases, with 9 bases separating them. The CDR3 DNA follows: TGTGCCAGCAGCACGTCAGGCCAGCCCCAGCATTTT. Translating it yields CASSTSGQPQHF.